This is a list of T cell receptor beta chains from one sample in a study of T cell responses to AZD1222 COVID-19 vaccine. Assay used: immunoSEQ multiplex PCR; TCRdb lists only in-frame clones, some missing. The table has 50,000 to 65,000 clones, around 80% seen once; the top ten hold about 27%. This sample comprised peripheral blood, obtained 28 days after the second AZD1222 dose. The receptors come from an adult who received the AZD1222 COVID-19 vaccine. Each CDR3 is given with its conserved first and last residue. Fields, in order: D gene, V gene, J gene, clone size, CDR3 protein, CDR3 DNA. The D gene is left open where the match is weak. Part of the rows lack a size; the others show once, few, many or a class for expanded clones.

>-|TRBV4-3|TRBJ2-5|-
CASSQDLESKQYF
TGCGCCAGCAGCCAAGATTTGGAGTCGAAGCAGTACTTC
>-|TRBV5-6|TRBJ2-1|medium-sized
CASSLFRGYNEQFF
TGTGCCAGCAGCTTGTTTAGGGGGTATAATGAGCAGTTCTTC
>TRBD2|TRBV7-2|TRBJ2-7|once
CASSLGLRTSGRSYEQYF
TGTGCCAGCAGCTTAGGGCTCAGGACTAGCGGGAGGTCCTACGAGCAGTACTTC
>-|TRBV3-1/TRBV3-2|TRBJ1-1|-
CASSRGQLNTEAFF
TGTGCCAGCAGCCGCGGACAGCTGAACACTGAAGCTTTCTTT
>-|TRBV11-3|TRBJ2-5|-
CASSRSQGVETQYF
TGTGCCAGCAGCCGCTCCCAGGGTGTGGAGACCCAGTACTTC
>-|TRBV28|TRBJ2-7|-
CASSPTFGDTSYEQYF
TGTGCCAGCAGTCCCACCTTTGGGGACACTTCATACGAGCAGTACTTC
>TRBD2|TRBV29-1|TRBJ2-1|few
CSVELLAGGGNEQFF
TGCAGCGTTGAGTTACTAGCGGGAGGGGGAAATGAGCAGTTCTTC
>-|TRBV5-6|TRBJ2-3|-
CASSLKSVFADTQYF
TGTGCCAGCAGCTTGAAATCCGTTTTCGCAGATACGCAGTATTTT
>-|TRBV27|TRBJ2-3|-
CASSSLASSTDTQYF
TGTGCCAGCAGTTCACTGGCGAGCAGCACAGATACGCAGTATTTT
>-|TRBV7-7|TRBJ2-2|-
CASSPEGNTGELFF
TGTGCCAGCAGCCCAGAAGGGAACACCGGGGAGCTGTTTTTT
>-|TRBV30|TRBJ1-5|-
CAWSVHGDQPQHF
TGTGCCTGGAGTGTTCATGGGGATCAGCCCCAGCATTTT
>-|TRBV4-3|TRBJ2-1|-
CASSQDRRALFF
TGCGCCAGCAGCCAAGATCGGAGAGCCCTCTTCTTC
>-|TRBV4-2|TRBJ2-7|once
CASSQTVAHEQYF
TGTGCCAGCAGCCAAACGGTCGCTCACGAGCAGTACTTC
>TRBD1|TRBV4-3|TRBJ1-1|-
CASSQHRGGEAFF
TGCGCCAGCAGCCAACACAGGGGCGGTGAAGCTTTCTTT
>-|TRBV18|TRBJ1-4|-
CASSLDRSTNEKLFF
TGTGCCAGCTCCCTCGACAGATCAACTAATGAAAAACTGTTTTTT
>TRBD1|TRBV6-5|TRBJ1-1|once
CASSKGQELAEAFF
TGTGCCAGCAGTAAGGGACAGGAACTGGCTGAAGCTTTCTTT
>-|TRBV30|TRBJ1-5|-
CAWSGATNQPQHF
TGTGCCTGGAGTGGTGCCACCAATCAGCCCCAGCATTTT
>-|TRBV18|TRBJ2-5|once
CASGHQETQYF
TGTGCCAGCGGACATCAAGAGACCCAGTACTTC
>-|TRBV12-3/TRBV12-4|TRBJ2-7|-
CASRLTGSYEQYF
TGTGCCAGCAGGTTGACAGGATCCTACGAGCAGTACTTC
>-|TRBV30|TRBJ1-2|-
CAWSVGQGVNGYTF
TGTGCCTGGAGTGTGGGGCAGGGTGTAAATGGCTACACCTTC
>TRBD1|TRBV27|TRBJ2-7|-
CASSLVGQGETYEQYF
TGTGCCAGCAGTTTAGTGGGACAGGGGGAAACCTACGAGCAGTACTTC
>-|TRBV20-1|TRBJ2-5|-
CSGRGSETQYF
TGCAGTGGCAGGGGAAGCGAGACCCAGTACTTC
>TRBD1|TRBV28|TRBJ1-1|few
CASSSYLTGDTEAFF
TGTGCCAGCAGTTCATACTTGACAGGGGACACTGAAGCTTTCTTT
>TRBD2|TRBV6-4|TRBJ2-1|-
CASTPREGVPNEQFF
TGTGCCAGCACCCCGCGGGAGGGAGTCCCAAATGAGCAGTTCTTC
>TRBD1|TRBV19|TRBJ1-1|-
CASGNRGNTEAFF
TGTGCCAGTGGAAACAGGGGGAACACTGAAGCTTTCTTT
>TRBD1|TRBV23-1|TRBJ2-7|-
CASSQSGQGNTYEQYF
TGCGCCAGCAGTCAATCGGGACAGGGCAATACCTACGAGCAGTACTTC
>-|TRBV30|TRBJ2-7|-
CAWSVSGSYEQYF
TGTGCCTGGAGTGTGTCAGGCTCCTACGAGCAGTACTTC
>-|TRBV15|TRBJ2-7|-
CATSRVSTGVGEQYF
TGTGCCACCAGCAGAGTTAGTACCGGAGTGGGGGAGCAGTACTTC
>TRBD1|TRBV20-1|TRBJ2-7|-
CSASRTGGYEQYF
TGCAGTGCTAGTAGGACAGGGGGCTACGAGCAGTACTTC
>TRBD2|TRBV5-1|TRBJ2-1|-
CASSLEAGVYNEQFF
TGCGCCAGCAGCTTGGAGGCGGGAGTGTACAATGAGCAGTTCTTC
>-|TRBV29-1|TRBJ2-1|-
CSVEGGSSYLPVF
TGCAGCGTTGAAGGGGGGTCTAGTTATTTGCCGGTCTTC
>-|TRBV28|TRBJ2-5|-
CASSFPSGLETQYF
TGTGCCAGCAGTTTTCCTTCAGGGCTGGAGACCCAGTACTTC
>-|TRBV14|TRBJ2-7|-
CASSQLGTPSEQYF
TGTGCCAGCAGCCAACTCGGGACTCCCTCCGAGCAGTACTTC
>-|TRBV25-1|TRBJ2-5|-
CASSESGNRAFRETQYF
TGTGCCAGCAGTGAATCTGGAAACAGGGCTTTTAGAGAGACCCAGTACTTC
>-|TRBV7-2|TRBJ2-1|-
CASSPYLGGQFF
TGTGCCAGCAGCCCGTATCTGGGCGGGCAGTTCTTC
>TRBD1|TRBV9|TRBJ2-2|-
CASSVEGQGDGELFF
TGTGCCAGCAGCGTAGAAGGGCAGGGGGACGGGGAGCTGTTTTTT
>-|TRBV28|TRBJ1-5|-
CASGENQPQHF
TGTGCCAGCGGAGAAAATCAGCCCCAGCATTTT
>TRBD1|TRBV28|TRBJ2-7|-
CASSSPSSGGERGEQYF
TGTGCCAGCAGTTCGCCGTCATCAGGGGGCGAAAGAGGCGAGCAGTACTTC
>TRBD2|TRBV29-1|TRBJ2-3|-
CSVERASGDPTQYF
TGCAGCGTTGAAAGGGCCAGCGGGGACCCTACGCAGTATTTT
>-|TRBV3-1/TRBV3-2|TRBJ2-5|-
CASSQDNSGVWGQETQYF
TGTGCCAGCAGCCAAGATAACTCCGGGGTTTGGGGCCAAGAGACCCAGTACTTC
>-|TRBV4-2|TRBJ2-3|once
CASSQDATTDTQYF
TGTGCCAGCAGCCAAGACGCAACCACTGATACGCAGTATTTT
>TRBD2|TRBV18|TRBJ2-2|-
CASSPLGIAGAHTGELFF
TGTGCCAGCTCACCGTTGGGGATAGCGGGAGCACACACCGGGGAGCTGTTTTTT
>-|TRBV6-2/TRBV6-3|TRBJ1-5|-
CASSPQTYNQPQHF
TGTGCCAGCAGTCCCCAGACTTACAATCAGCCCCAGCATTTT
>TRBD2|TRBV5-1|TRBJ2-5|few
CASSLTSGEGETQYF
TGCGCCAGCAGCTTGACTAGCGGAGAGGGGGAGACCCAGTACTTC
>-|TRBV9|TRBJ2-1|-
CASSLGVSYNEQFF
TGTGCCAGCAGCCTTGGGGTATCCTACAATGAGCAGTTCTTC
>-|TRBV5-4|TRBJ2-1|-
CASSGSNEQFF
TGTGCCAGCAGCGGATCCAATGAGCAGTTCTTC
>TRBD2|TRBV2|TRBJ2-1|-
CASSPGLAGGRSYNEQFF
TGTGCCAGCAGCCCGGGACTAGCGGGAGGACGGTCCTACAATGAGCAGTTCTTC
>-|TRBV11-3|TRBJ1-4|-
CASSLDKGASCYWNEKLFF
TGTGCCAGCAGCTTAGATAAGGGAGCCAGCTGCTATTGGAATGAAAAACTGTTTTTT
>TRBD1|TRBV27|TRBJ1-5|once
CASSFSGQGRQPQHF
TGTGCCAGCAGTTTCTCTGGACAGGGACGGCAGCCCCAGCATTTT
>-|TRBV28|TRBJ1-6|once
CASRSGQPNSPLHF
TGTGCCAGCAGGTCAGGACAGCCCAATTCACCCCTCCACTTT
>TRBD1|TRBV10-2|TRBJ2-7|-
CASSEPFRTGDSYEQYF
TGCGCCAGCAGTGAGCCCTTCAGGACAGGCGACTCCTACGAGCAGTACTTC
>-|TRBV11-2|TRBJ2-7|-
CASSFLGSHEQYF
TGTGCCAGCAGCTTTTTAGGGTCCCACGAGCAGTACTTC
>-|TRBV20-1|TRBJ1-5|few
CSASDTGFSQPQHF
TGCAGTGCTAGTGATACAGGGTTTAGTCAGCCCCAGCATTTT
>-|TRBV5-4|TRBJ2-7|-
CASSPFQGALYEQYF
TGTGCCAGCAGCCCCTTTCAGGGCGCCCTATACGAGCAGTACTTC
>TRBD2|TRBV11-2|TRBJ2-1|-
CASSRLAGVRRDEQFF
TGTGCCAGCAGTCGACTAGCGGGAGTCCGCAGGGATGAGCAGTTCTTC
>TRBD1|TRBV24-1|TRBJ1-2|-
CATSDRNRGNYGYTF
TGTGCCACCAGTGACCGTAACAGGGGAAACTATGGCTACACCTTC
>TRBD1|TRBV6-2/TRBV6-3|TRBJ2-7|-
CASSMMGQIYEQYF
TGTGCCAGCAGTATGATGGGACAGATCTACGAGCAGTACTTC
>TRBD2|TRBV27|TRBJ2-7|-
CASSLGTSKGQYF
TGTGCCAGCAGTTTAGGGACTAGCAAGGGGCAGTACTTC